Presented here are 28 T cell receptor beta chains from one specimen sequenced in a study of cytomegalovirus exposure and HLA in healthy donors. Amplification used 60 Vbeta primers and 13 Jbeta primers. Clones were read by immunoSEQ multiplex PCR, and TCRdb kept only the in-frame ones, dropping some. Among about 120,000 clones, more than 60% were seen once, and the ten largest hold less than 3%. Sequencing used PBMCs. These receptor sequences come from a female donor in good health and CMV-seronegative.

The chain couples TRBV30 to TRBJ1-2, with a possible D match to TRBD1 (6 bases). Germline-derived CDR1 and CDR2 are GTSNPN and SVGIG (reference sequence). The CDR3 is made up of 14 amino acids. V gave up 3 bases and J gave up 4 bases, with 15 bases separating them. The CDR3 bases are TGTGCCTGGAGCCGAAAGGACAGACCCTATGGCTACACCTTC. As protein: CAWSRKDRPYGYTF.

The chain employs TRBV27 and TRBJ1-2, with D possibly matching TRBD1 (5 bases). Trimming took 10 bases from V and 0 from J, leaving 9 bases between them. Germline lookup yields CDR1 MNHEY and CDR2 SMNVEV (reference sequence). The CDR3 is made up of 12 amino acids. The CDR3 region is CATGGANYGYTF. CDR3 coding DNA: TGTGCCACGGGGGGAGCTAACTATGGCTACACCTTC.

This rearrangement joins TRBV10-3 to TRBJ2-5; 9 bases align to TRBD1. Germline V gene lookup returns CDR1 ENHRY and CDR2 SYGVKD. The V gene end was trimmed by 5 bases and the J gene end by 4 bases; junction bases not matched to a gene: 11. CDR3 length: 16 amino acids. The CDR3 DNA reads as TGTGCCATCAGTATATTACAGGGGGCGGCGGGAGAGACCCAGTACTTC. Its protein is CAISILQGAAGETQYF.

This chain links TRBV11-3 with TRBJ2-7, with TRBD2 as a possible D gene (6 bases). Trimming pared 5 bases from V and 4 bases from J, leaving 12 bases between. Germline V gene sequence: CDR1 SGHNT, CDR2 YENEEA. The CDR3 is made up of 13 amino acids. The DNA for the CDR3 is TGTGCCAGCAGCGGTAACGGGGGATACGAGCAGTACTTC. Protein sequence: CASSGNGGYEQYF.

The rearrangement links TRBV5-6 to TRBJ1-5, with 8 bases that match TRBD1. CDR1 SGHDT and CDR2 YYEEEE come from the germline V gene. V shed 4 bases, J shed 6 bases, and the junction held 15 bases outside the gene matches. CDR3 length equals 17 residues. This CDR3 reads CASSNQGARGGIQPQHF. Written as DNA, the CDR3 is TGTGCCAGCAGCAATCAGGGGGCAAGGGGAGGTATTCAGCCCCAGCATTTT.

This clone was counted only a few times. A junction boundary mismatches the germline segment, possibly from a read error. The rearrangement links TRBV7-7 to TRBJ2-1; 11 bases are shared with TRBD2. The germline gives CDR1 SSHAT, CDR2 FNYEAQ (reference sequence). CDR3 size: 16 residues. The CDR3 DNA follows: TGTGCTAGCAGCTTCTCTAGCGGGGGGACGGACAATGAGCAGTTCTTC. Translated, it gives CASSFSSGGTDNEQFF.

The J gene is TRBJ1-2, the V gene TRBV7-3; D perhaps matches TRBD1 (5 bases). The CDR3 totals 13 residues. Germline loops: CDR1 SGHTA, CDR2 FQGTGA. V lost 5 bases, J lost 8 bases, and 15 bases lay in between. The CDR3 coding sequence is TGTGCCAGCAGCCCGCTCGGGGGAAACGGCTACACCTTC. Translation: CASSPLGGNGYTF.

This clone has only one observation. This rearrangement joins TRBV11-2 to TRBJ2-2, with 14 bases lining up with TRBD2. V lost 4 bases and J lost 8; bases outside the gene matches: 6. CDR3 size: 16 residues. The germline V gene encodes CDR1 SGHAT and CDR2 FQNNGV. The CDR3 loop reads CASSSGTSGGTGELFF. CDR3 coding DNA: TGTGCCAGCAGCTCTGGGACTAGCGGGGGCACTGGGGAGCTGTTTTTT.

The chain employs TRBV5-1 and TRBJ1-2, with D maybe TRBD1 (5 bases). V shed 5 bases and J shed 4 bases, with 12 bases lying between them. CDR3 length: 13 amino acids. CDR1 is SGHRS, CDR2 YFSETQ, per germline. The CDR3 nucleotides read TGCGCCAGCAGACCGGACATTACCTATGGCTACACCTTC. It specifies CASRPDITYGYTF. The whole variable domain, filled in from reference TRBV5-1 and TRBJ1-2, reads KAGVTQTPRYLIKTRGQQVTLSCSPISGHRSVSWYQQTPGQGLQFLFEYFSETQRNKGNFPGRFSGRQFSNSRSEMNVSTLELGDSALYLCASRPDITYGYTFGSGTRLTVV.

The chain carries TRBV14 and TRBJ1-1; a weak D match, TRBD1 (6 bases). The CDR3 is made up of 22 amino acids. The germline gives CDR1 SGHDN, CDR2 FVKESK. V was trimmed by 0 bases and J by 3 bases, leaving 32 bases between them. The CDR3, as DNA: TGTGCCAGCAGCCAAGATCGGTTGTCGATCTTTAGGGGGGGAAGGAGGGACACTGAAGCTTTCTTT. Protein sequence: CASSQDRLSIFRGGRRDTEAFF.

The chain combines TRBV5-6 with TRBJ2-5; 8 bases are a match to TRBD1. Trimming cost V 4 bases and J 4 bases; bases outside gene matches: 3. The CDR3 is 13 residues long. Germline CDR1 and CDR2: SGHDT and YYEEEE. The CDR3 region is CASSRGTGETQYF. The CDR3 coding sequence is TGTGCCAGCAGCCGAGGGACAGGAGAGACCCAGTACTTC.

The J gene is TRBJ1-3, the V gene TRBV5-1; D may be TRBD1 (5 bases). Trimming cost V 0 bases and J 4 bases, with 11 bases left between them. The CDR3 totals 15 residues. CDR1 and CDR2 from the germline V gene are SGHRS and YFSETQ. The CDR3 loop is CASSLASGLGNTIYF. Written as DNA, the CDR3 is TGCGCCAGCAGCTTGGCCTCGGGACTGGGAAACACCATATATTTT.

The CDR3 spells CASGFTSQGGLNTEAFF. The CDR3 nucleotides read TGTGCTAGTGGCTTTACTAGTCAAGGGGGTTTGAACACTGAAGCTTTCTTT. The rearrangement uses TRBV12-5 and TRBJ1-1; tentative D call: TRBD1 (6 bases). Germline V gives CDR1 LGHNT, CDR2 FRNRAP. V was shortened by 6 bases and J by 0 bases, with 20 bases between the two germline ends. CDR3 size: 17 residues.

The CDR3 DNA sequence: TGTGCCAGCTCACTTACAGATAGCAATCAGCCCCAGCATTTT. Its translation is CASSLTDSNQPQHF. The gene calls are TRBV18 and TRBJ1-5, with D unclear. V lost 4 bases and J 0 bases, leaving 7 bases between the germline ends. This CDR3 is built from 14 residues. Looked up from germline, CDR1 is KGHSH and CDR2 is LQKENI.

This clone was detected only a few times. The chain joins TRBV5-6 to TRBJ1-5; D is unclear. The germline gives CDR1 SGHDT, CDR2 YYEEEE. This CDR3 contains 15 residues. Trimming left V 3 bases short and J 4 bases short, with 14 bases between. For the CDR3, the DNA is TGTGCCAGCAGCTACCAACAGAGCTCTAATCAGCCCCAGCATTTT. The encoded protein is CASSYQQSSNQPQHF.

The chain's CDR3 is CASSKGTGGNEQFF. The CDR3 nucleotides read TGCGCCAGCAGTAAAGGGACAGGGGGCAATGAGCAGTTCTTC. The V and J genes are TRBV5-1 and TRBJ2-1, with 11 bases lining up with TRBD1. There are 14 residues in the CDR3. The germline gives CDR1 SGHRS, CDR2 YFSETQ. The ends lost 5 bases at V and 6 bases at J; junction bases unmatched: 4.

V and J are TRBV18 and TRBJ2-5; 7 bases align to TRBD2. V lost 2 bases and J lost 1; bases outside the gene matches: 1. The germline V gene encodes CDR1 KGHSH and CDR2 LQKENI. The CDR3 covers 14 residues. CDR3 protein: CASSPAGVQETQYF. The CDR3, as DNA: TGTGCCAGCTCACCAGCGGGGGTCCAAGAGACCCAGTACTTC.

The chain is built from TRBV6-6 and TRBJ1-6, with 8 bases that match TRBD1. V trimming: 7 bases; J trimming: 9 bases; junction bases outside the gene matches: 11. The CDR3 length is 15 residues. Germline CDR1 MNHNY, CDR2 SVGAGI (reference sequence). DNA of the CDR3: TGTGCCAGCATAAAAAGTAGGACAGGGATTTCACCCCTCCACTTT. Translating it yields CASIKSRTGISPLHF.

The sample holds one count of this clone. The chain carries TRBV5-1 and TRBJ1-1, with D possibly being TRBD1 (5 bases). CDR1 SGHRS and CDR2 YFSETQ come from the germline V gene. Trimming pared 2 bases from V and 8 bases from J, leaving 10 bases between. The CDR3 spans 12 residues. CDR3 in DNA: TGCGCCAGCAGCTTACCGACAGCAGAAGCTTTCTTT. It codes for CASSLPTAEAFF.

V usage is TRBV6-4 and J usage is TRBJ1-2, with 8 bases fitting TRBD1. The trim removed 5 bases at V and 4 bases at J, leaving 6 bases unmatched. This CDR3 region has 14 residues. The germline CDR1 and CDR2 sequences are MRHNA and SNTAGT. CDR3 nucleotides: TGTGCCAGCAGTTCCGGGACAGGCCCCTATGGCTACACCTTC. Encoded protein: CASSSGTGPYGYTF.

In DNA, the CDR3 is TGTGCCAGCAGCGCCCAGGACAGGGGAAACAGGCAGTACTTC. It encodes CASSAQDRGNRQYF. The chain combines TRBV7-9 with TRBJ2-7; TRBD1 matches 9 bases. V shed 5 bases and J 9 bases; nucleotides not matched to a gene: 11. CDR3 length: 14 residues. Germline values: CDR1 SEHNR, CDR2 FQNEAQ (reference sequence).

The chain joins TRBV29-1 to TRBJ1-4; TRBD1 aligns across 7 bases. This CDR3 spans 14 amino acids. Germline lookup yields CDR1 SQVTM and CDR2 ANQGSEA. Trimming removed 7 bases from V and 0 bases from J; junction bases left unmatched: 5. DNA for the CDR3: TGCAGCGCAGGAACAGGGGCAACTAATGAAAAACTGTTTTTT. This translates into CSAGTGATNEKLFF.

The chain links TRBV29-1 to TRBJ2-7; TRBD2 matches at 13 bases. Germline V CDR1 and CDR2: SQVTM, ANQGSEA. The CDR3 sequence is 18 residues long. V shed 3 bases and J 4 bases; nucleotides not matched to a gene: 15. The CDR3 is CSVELQRRLAGGIYEQYF. In nucleotides, the CDR3 is TGCAGCGTTGAGTTACAACGACGACTAGCGGGGGGTATATACGAGCAGTACTTC.

This sequence joins TRBV5-4 and TRBJ2-3, with 8 bases lining up with TRBD1. This CDR3 comprises 15 residues. CDR1 is SGHNT, CDR2 YYREEE, per germline (reference sequence). The J segment lost 0 bases and the V segment lost 4 bases, leaving 4 bases of the junction unmatched. CDR3 nucleotides: TGTGCCAGCAGCCCAGGACAGGGTAGCACAGATACGCAGTATTTT. Protein: CASSPGQGSTDTQYF. Drawing the rest from reference TRBV5-4 and TRBJ2-3, the complete variable domain is ETGVTQSPTHLIKTRGQQVTLRCSSQSGHNTVSWYQQALGQGPQFIFQYYREEENGRGNFPPRFSGLQFPNYSSELNVNALELDDSALYLCASSPGQGSTDTQYFGPGTRLTVL.

The genes are TRBV13 and TRBJ2-5; 8 positions agree with TRBD2. The CDR3 extends over 15 amino acids. Germline loops: CDR1 PRHDT, CDR2 FYEKMQ (reference sequence). The ends lost 4 bases at V and 1 base at J; junction bases unmatched: 5. For the CDR3, the DNA is TGTGCCAGCAGCTCCGTGGCGGGGGGCCAAGAGACCCAGTACTTC. Its translation is CASSSVAGGQETQYF.

This chain joins TRBV7-9 and TRBJ2-3; 7 bases fit TRBD2. This CDR3 comprises 16 residues. Germline CDR1 SEHNR, CDR2 FQNEAQ (reference sequence). Losses at the gene ends were 1 base for V and 2 bases for J; bases not matched to a gene: 6. CDR3 in amino acids: CASSLDLGGVTDTQYF. Written as DNA, the CDR3 is TGTGCCAGCAGCTTAGATCTTGGGGGGGTCACAGATACGCAGTATTTT.

This clone appeared a few times. This sequence joins TRBV5-1 and TRBJ1-1; 7 bases are a match to TRBD1. The CDR3 length is 15 residues. V gave up 5 bases and J gave up 2 bases; unmatched junction bases: 9. Germline loops: CDR1 SGHRS, CDR2 YFSETQ. The CDR3 coding sequence is TGCGCCAGCAGTTTTGACAGGGTCCTTAACACTGAAGCTTTCTTT. The encoded protein is CASSFDRVLNTEAFF.

The rearrangement uses TRBV27 and TRBJ1-3, with D perhaps TRBD1 (5 bases). Germline loops: CDR1 MNHEY, CDR2 SMNVEV (reference sequence). V shed 6 bases and J shed 0 bases, with 15 bases lying between them. The CDR3 loop spans 16 amino acids. CDR3 residues: CASRGPGLNSGNTIYF. In DNA, the CDR3 is TGTGCCAGCAGAGGTCCAGGGTTGAACTCTGGAAACACCATATATTTT.